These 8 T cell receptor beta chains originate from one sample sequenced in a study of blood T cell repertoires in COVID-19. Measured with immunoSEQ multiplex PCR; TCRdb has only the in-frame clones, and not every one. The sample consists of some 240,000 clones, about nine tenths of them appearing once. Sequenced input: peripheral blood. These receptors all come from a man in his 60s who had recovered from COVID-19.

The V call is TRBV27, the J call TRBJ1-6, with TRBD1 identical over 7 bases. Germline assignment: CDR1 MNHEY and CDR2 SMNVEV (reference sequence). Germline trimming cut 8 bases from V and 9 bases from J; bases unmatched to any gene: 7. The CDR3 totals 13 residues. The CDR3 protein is CASGYRGGSPLHF. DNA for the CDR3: TGTGCCAGCGGCTACAGGGGTGGTTCACCCCTCCACTTT.

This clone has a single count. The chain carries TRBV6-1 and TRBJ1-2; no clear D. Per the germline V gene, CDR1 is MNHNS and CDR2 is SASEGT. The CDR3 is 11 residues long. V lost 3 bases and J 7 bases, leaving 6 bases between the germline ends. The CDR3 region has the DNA TGTGCCAGCAGTGACATTTTTGGCTACACCTTC. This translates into CASSDIFGYTF.

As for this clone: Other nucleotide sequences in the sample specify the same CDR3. DNA for the CDR3: TGTGCCAGCAGCTTAGAGCGGGGTCCCTACGAGCAGTACGTC. The encoded protein is CASSLERGPYEQYV. The rearrangement uses TRBV11-2 and TRBJ2-7; TRBD2 might be the D (6 bases). The CDR3 contains 14 residues. Trimming removed 0 bases at V and 2 bases at J, with 8 bases between. The V gene's germline CDR1 is SGHAT and CDR2 FQNNGV.

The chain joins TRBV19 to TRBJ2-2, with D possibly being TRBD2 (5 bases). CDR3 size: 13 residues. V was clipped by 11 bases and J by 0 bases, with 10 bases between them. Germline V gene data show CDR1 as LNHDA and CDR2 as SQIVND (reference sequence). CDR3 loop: CAGGSPNTGELFF. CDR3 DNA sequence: TGTGCCGGAGGCTCTCCGAACACCGGGGAGCTGTTTTTT.

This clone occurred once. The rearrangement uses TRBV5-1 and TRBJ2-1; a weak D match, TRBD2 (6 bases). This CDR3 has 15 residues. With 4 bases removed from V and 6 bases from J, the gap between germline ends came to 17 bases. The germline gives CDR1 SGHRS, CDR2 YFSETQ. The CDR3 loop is CASSPGSGGPNEQFF. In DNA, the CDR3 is TGCGCCAGCAGCCCTGGTAGCGGTGGTCCCAATGAGCAGTTCTTC.

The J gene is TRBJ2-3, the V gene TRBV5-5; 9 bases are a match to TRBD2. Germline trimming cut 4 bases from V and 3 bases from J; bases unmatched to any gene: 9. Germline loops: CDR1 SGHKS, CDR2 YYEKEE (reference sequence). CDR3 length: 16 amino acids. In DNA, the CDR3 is TGTGCCAGCAGCGGGGGGGCGGGGGGGAGTACAGATACGCAGTATTTT. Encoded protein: CASSGGAGGSTDTQYF.

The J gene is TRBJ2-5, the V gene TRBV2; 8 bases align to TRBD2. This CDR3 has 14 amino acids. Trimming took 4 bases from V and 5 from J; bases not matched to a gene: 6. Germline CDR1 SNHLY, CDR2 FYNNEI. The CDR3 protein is CASSAPGRGETQYF. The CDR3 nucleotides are TGTGCCAGCAGTGCCCCCGGGAGGGGTGAGACCCAGTACTTC. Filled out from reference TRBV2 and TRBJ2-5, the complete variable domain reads EPEVTQTPSHQVTQMGQEVILRCVPISNHLYFYWYRQILGQKVEFLVSFYNNEISEKSEIFDDQFSVERPDGSNFTLKIRSTKLEDSAMYFCASSAPGRGETQYFGPGTRLLVL.

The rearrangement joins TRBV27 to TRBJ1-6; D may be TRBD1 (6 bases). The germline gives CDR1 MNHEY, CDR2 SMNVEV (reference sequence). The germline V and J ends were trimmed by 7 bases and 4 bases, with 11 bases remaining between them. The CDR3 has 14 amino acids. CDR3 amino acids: CASTPGQYNSPLHF. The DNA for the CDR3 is TGTGCCAGCACCCCCGGACAGTATAATTCACCCCTCCACTTT.